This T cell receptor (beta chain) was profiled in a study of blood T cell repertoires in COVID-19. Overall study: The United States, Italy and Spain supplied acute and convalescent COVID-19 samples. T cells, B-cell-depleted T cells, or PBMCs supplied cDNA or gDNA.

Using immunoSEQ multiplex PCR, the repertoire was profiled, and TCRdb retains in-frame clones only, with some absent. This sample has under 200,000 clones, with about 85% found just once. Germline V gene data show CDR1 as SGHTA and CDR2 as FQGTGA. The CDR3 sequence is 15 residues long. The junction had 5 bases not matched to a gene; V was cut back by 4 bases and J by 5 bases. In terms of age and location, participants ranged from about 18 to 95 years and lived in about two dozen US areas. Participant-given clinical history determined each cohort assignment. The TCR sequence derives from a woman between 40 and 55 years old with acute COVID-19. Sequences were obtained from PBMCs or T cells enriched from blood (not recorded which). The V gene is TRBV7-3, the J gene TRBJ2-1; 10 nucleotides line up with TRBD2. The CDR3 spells CASSSTSGNNNEQFF. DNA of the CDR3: TGTGCCAGCAGCTCCACTAGCGGGAACAACAATGAGCAGTTCTTC.